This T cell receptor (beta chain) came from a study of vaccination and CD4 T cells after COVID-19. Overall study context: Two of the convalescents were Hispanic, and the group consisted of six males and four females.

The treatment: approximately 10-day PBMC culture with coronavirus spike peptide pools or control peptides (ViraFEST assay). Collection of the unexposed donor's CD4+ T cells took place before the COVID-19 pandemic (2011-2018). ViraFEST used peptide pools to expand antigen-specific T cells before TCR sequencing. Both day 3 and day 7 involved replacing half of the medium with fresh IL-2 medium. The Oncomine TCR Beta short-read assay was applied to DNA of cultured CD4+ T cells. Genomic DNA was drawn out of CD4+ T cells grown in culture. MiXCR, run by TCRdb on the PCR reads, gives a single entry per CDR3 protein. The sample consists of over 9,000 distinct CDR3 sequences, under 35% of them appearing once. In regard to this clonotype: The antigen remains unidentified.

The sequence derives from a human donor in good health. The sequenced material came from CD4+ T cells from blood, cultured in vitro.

CDR3 sequence (DNA): TGCAGTGCTAGAGATGGTAACTATGGCTACACCTTC. This sequence encodes CSARDGNYGYTF. The chain links TRBV20-1 to TRBJ1-2, with no clear D. V lost 0 bases and J 1 base, leaving 3 bases between the germline ends. The CDR3 contains 12 residues. Germline CDR1 is DFQATT and CDR2 is SNEGSKA (reference sequence).